This passage covers 21 T cell receptor beta chains from one sample sequenced in a study of monozygotic twins with inflammatory bowel disease. TCRdb processed the 5' RACE reads again and assigns one entry to each CDR3 protein, with no DNA. This sample's table reports fewer than 550,000 distinct CDR3 sequences. Sample: blood. The receptors were sampled from a human donor with ulcerative colitis or Crohn's disease, or a healthy co-twin of an affected twin (not recorded which).

V and J are TRBV2 and TRBJ1-5; TCRdb reports TRBD1, a call that lacks DNA to check it against. Germline CDR1 SNHLY, CDR2 FYNNEI. CDR3 length: 15 amino acids. The CDR3 sequence: CASSARTGVDQPQHF. The full variable domain, in which reference TRBV2 and TRBJ1-5 provide the parts outside the CDR3, is EPEVTQTPSHQVTQMGQEVILRCVPISNHLYFYWYRQILGQKVEFLVSFYNNEISEKSEIFDDQFSVERPDGSNFTLKIRSTKLEDSAMYFCASSARTGVDQPQHFGDGTRLSIL.

The chain's CDR3 is CATSGPGQGIQPQHF. The chain has TRBV24-1 and TRBJ1-5; TCRdb's assignment of TRBD1 cannot be checked, as there is no DNA. This CDR3 is 15 amino acids long. Germline CDR1 and CDR2: KGHDR and SFDVKD.

V gene TRBV6-2 or TRBV6-3 combines with J gene TRBJ2-3; the TCRdb D gene call, TRBD2, has no DNA to confirm it. The length of the CDR3 is 19 residues. CDR1 MNHEY and CDR2 SVGEGT come from the germline V gene. The CDR3 loop is CASSYEGLFNVKTQDTQYF.

This chain joins TRBV5-1 and TRBJ2-1; the D call from TCRdb, TRBD2, cannot be confirmed without DNA. Germline assignment: CDR1 SGHRS and CDR2 YFSETQ. CDR3 length: 16 residues. The CDR3 sequence is CASSGRREPRKDEQFF.

The chain combines TRBV25-1 with TRBJ1-2. The germline V gene has CDR1 MGHDK and CDR2 SYGVNS. The CDR3 covers 14 residues. This chain's CDR3 is CASSEGGDLYGYTF.

The chain's CDR3 is CSARDRRRSSQGEQYF. V gene TRBV20-1 combines with J gene TRBJ2-7; no DNA is available, so the TRBD2 call from TCRdb remains unchecked. There are 16 residues in the CDR3. Germline V gives CDR1 DFQATT, CDR2 SNEGSKA (reference sequence).

The CDR3 protein is CASSDPQGGETEAFF. J is TRBJ1-1 and V is TRBV6-1; TCRdb designates TRBD1, a call that cannot be tested without DNA. The CDR3 consists of 15 residues. Germline V CDR1 and CDR2: MNHNS, SASEGT.

The rearrangement joins TRBV9 to TRBJ2-5; lacking DNA, the TRBD2 call made by TCRdb goes unchecked. The CDR3 has 16 amino acids. The germline V gene encodes CDR1 SGDLS and CDR2 YYNGEE. CDR3 residues: CASSPHPQRETETQYF.

The chain uses TRBV5-1 and TRBJ2-7; the D gene TCRdb calls, TRBD1, cannot be checked with no DNA. The germline CDR1 and CDR2 sequences are SGHRS and YFSETQ. The CDR3 length is 14 residues. The CDR3 protein is CASSLSPGAGEQYF.

The V call is TRBV6-5, the J call TRBJ1-3; the D call from TCRdb, TRBD1, cannot be confirmed without DNA. CDR3 length equals 13 residues. Per germline, CDR1 MNHEY and CDR2 SVGAGI. The CDR3 is CASRKGGGNTIYF.

CDR3 amino acids: CSARGPNYEQYF. The rearrangement uses TRBV20-1 and TRBJ2-7. Germline assignment: CDR1 DFQATT and CDR2 SNEGSKA (reference sequence). This CDR3 comprises 12 residues.

The gene calls are TRBV29-1 and TRBJ1-1; no DNA is available, so the TRBD1 call from TCRdb remains unchecked. Germline V lookup: CDR1 SQVTM, CDR2 ANQGSEA. The CDR3 totals 13 residues. CDR3: CSVEAETGVGAFF.

This sequence joins TRBV5-4 and TRBJ2-7; TCRdb selects TRBD2, and the lack of DNA leaves this call unchecked. CDR3 size: 16 residues. Germline V gene sequence: CDR1 SGHNT, CDR2 YYREEE (reference sequence). CDR3 residues: CASSASPSALAYEQYF.

The chain couples TRBV18 to TRBJ1-5. The CDR3 contains 16 residues. Germline loops: CDR1 KGHSH, CDR2 LQKENI. CDR3 amino acids: CASSPRNVGNNQPQHF.

The chain carries TRBV20-1 and TRBJ1-5. The CDR3 has 11 residues. Germline V gives CDR1 DFQATT, CDR2 SNEGSKA (reference sequence). The CDR3 reads CSASDLGSQHF.

The chain is built from TRBV7-2 and TRBJ1-5; without DNA, the TCRdb call of TRBD1 cannot be checked. CDR3 length: 15 residues. The germline V gene encodes CDR1 SGHTA and CDR2 FQGNSA. CDR3 sequence reads: CASSLLGQGGQPQHF.

The V call is TRBV3-1, the J call TRBJ2-1. CDR1 LGHDT and CDR2 YNNKEL come from the germline V gene (reference sequence). The CDR3 has 15 amino acids. The CDR3 sequence is CASSQDRVAYNEQFF.

This chain links TRBV6-5 with TRBJ1-5; TCRdb reports TRBD1, a call that lacks DNA to check it against. Germline loops: CDR1 MNHEY, CDR2 SVGAGI. The CDR3 runs to 13 residues. CDR3 loop: CASGTGGNQPQHF.

The gene calls are TRBV5-4 and TRBJ1-1. The germline CDR1 and CDR2 sequences are SGHNT and YYREEE (reference sequence). This CDR3 contains 16 residues. The CDR3 loop reads CASSPLGREGITEAFF.

The chain carries TRBV3-1 and TRBJ2-5; the TCRdb call, TRBD2, lacks DNA for checking. Looked up from germline, CDR1 is LGHDT and CDR2 is YNNKEL (reference sequence). This CDR3 is 17 amino acids long. The CDR3 spells CASSQGPLLAVQETQYF.

The rearrangement joins TRBV10-3 to TRBJ2-5; TCRdb designates TRBD1, a call that cannot be tested without DNA. Germline V CDR1 and CDR2: ENHRY, SYGVKD. The CDR3 is 14 residues long. CDR3 amino acids: CAISGQRSQETQYF.